The 9 T cell receptor beta chains given below trace back to one sample, sequenced in a study of blood T cell repertoires in COVID-19 (dated by TCRdb to about 2020). The method behind the library was the immunoSEQ multiplex PCR assay. The immuneACCESS repertoire file appears here via TCRdb, limited to in-frame rearrangements. These files lack a portion of the clones; in checked studies, under half of the deficit traces to unresolved V genes, and the cause of the others is not known. The sample contains 150,000 or so clones, around nine tenths of them found a single time. The top ten clones comprise about a sixth of the sample. Sequences were obtained from peripheral blood. These receptor sequences come from a man aged 55 to 70 with active or convalescent COVID-19.

The V gene is TRBV7-8, the J gene TRBJ1-3, with 9 positions matching TRBD1. Germline V CDR1 and CDR2: SGHVS, FQNEAQ. V was clipped by 5 bases and J by 4 bases; unmatched bases: 9. The CDR3 consists of 16 residues. The CDR3 loop is CASSINRGLGGNTIYF. CDR3 sequence (DNA): TGTGCCAGCAGCATTAACAGGGGGCTTGGAGGAAACACCATATATTTT. The entire variable domain, with the rest obtained from reference TRBV7-8 and TRBJ1-3, is as follows: GAGVSQSPRYKVAKRGQDVALRCDPISGHVSLFWYQQALGQGPEFLTYFQNEAQLDKSGLPSDRFFAERPEGSVSTLKIQRTQQEDSAVYLCASSINRGLGGNTIYFGEGSWLTVV.

The chain uses TRBV6-5 and TRBJ1-1; TRBD1 might be the D (5 bases). Germline V CDR1 and CDR2: MNHEY, SVGAGI. The CDR3 extends over 15 amino acids. The ends were cut back, 2 bases at V and 0 bases at J, with 10 bases in the middle. The CDR3 spells CASSYRGWVNTEAFF. The CDR3 DNA sequence: TGTGCCAGCAGTTACAGGGGTTGGGTGAACACTGAAGCTTTCTTT.

In its sample, this clone was seen once. V is TRBV28 and J is TRBJ1-2; tentatively, D is TRBD1 (6 bases). CDR3 length equals 12 residues. Germline loops: CDR1 MDHEN, CDR2 SYDVKM. The V gene lost 4 bases and the J gene lost 3 bases, with 6 bases spanning the gap. The CDR3 protein is CASSWTDYGYTF. The DNA for the CDR3 is TGTGCCAGCAGTTGGACAGACTATGGCTACACCTTC.

The V call is TRBV19, the J call TRBJ1-1, with TRBD1 matching over 10 bases. The germline gives CDR1 LNHDA, CDR2 SQIVND (reference sequence). J was trimmed by 5 bases and V by 6 bases; bases with no gene match: 6. The CDR3 is 14 residues long. CDR3 in amino acids: CASRARQGATEAFF. CDR3 nucleotide sequence: TGTGCCAGTAGAGCGAGACAGGGGGCGACTGAAGCTTTCTTT.

The V and J genes are TRBV18 and TRBJ1-2, with D possibly being TRBD1 (5 bases). Trimming cost V 0 bases and J 7 bases, with 12 bases left between them. Germline CDR1 KGHSH, CDR2 LQKENI. The CDR3 has 14 amino acids. Written as DNA, the CDR3 is TGTGCCAGCTCACCACCGGGAGGGGCAGGTGGCTACACCTTC. It encodes CASSPPGGAGGYTF. Full variable domain (outside the CDR3, taken from reference TRBV18 and TRBJ1-2): NAGVMQNPRHLVRRRGQEARLRCSPMKGHSHVYWYRQLPEEGLKFMVYLQKENIIDESGMPKERFSAEFPKEGPSILRIQQVVRGDSAAYFCASSPPGGAGGYTFGSGTRLTVV.

The chain combines TRBV6-5 with TRBJ1-2; possible D gene TRBD1, 6 bases. The CDR3 runs to 14 residues. CDR1 MNHEY and CDR2 SVGAGI come from the germline V gene. Trimming took off 9 bases at V and 8 bases at J, with 22 bases between the two ends. In nucleotides, the CDR3 is TGTGCCAGTTATGGGGGCACGGGGTCGCGCGGCTACACCTTC. Translating gives CASYGGTGSRGYTF.

The chain carries TRBV5-5 and TRBJ2-7; the match to TRBD1 covers 7 bases. CDR1 and CDR2 from the germline V gene are SGHKS and YYEKEE (reference sequence). Unmatched junction bases numbered 11, after V lost 3 bases and J lost 2 bases. This CDR3 comprises 16 residues. CDR3 amino acids: CASSYEGATMAYEQYF. The CDR3 nucleotides are TGTGCCAGCAGCTATGAGGGGGCAACGATGGCCTACGAGCAGTACTTC.

The chain is built from TRBV5-1 and TRBJ2-2; 9 positions match TRBD2. After removal of 4 bases from V and 0 bases from J, the junction contained 10 bases not matched to a gene. In germline, CDR1 is SGHRS, CDR2 YFSETQ. CDR3 length equals 18 residues. CDR3 region: CASSPRAGGPSNTGELFF. In DNA, the CDR3 is TGCGCCAGCAGCCCTCGTGCGGGAGGGCCCTCGAACACCGGGGAGCTGTTTTTT.

The chain carries TRBV11-3 and TRBJ1-1, with unresolved D. CDR3 length equals 13 residues. Germline CDR1 SGHNT, CDR2 YENEEA. Trimming cost V 3 bases and J 1 base, with 6 bases left between them. The CDR3 protein is CASSFYGNTEAFF. CDR3 nucleotides: TGTGCCAGCAGCTTTTACGGGAACACTGAAGCTTTCTTT.